The 9 T cell receptor beta chains given below trace back to one sample, sequenced in a study of tumor T cells in aggressive B-cell lymphoma. Clones were read by immunoSEQ multiplex PCR, and TCRdb kept only the in-frame ones, dropping some. The table lists about 5,100 clones, around 94% of them singletons. The sample was tumor tissue. The receptors stem from an adult with diffuse large B cell lymphoma.

This chain links TRBV4-2 with TRBJ2-2; 12 positions match TRBD1. This CDR3 region has 16 residues. The V segment lost 4 bases and the J segment 6 bases; nucleotides outside the gene matches: 6. Germline loops: CDR1 LGHNA, CDR2 YNFKEQ. The DNA for the CDR3 is TGTGCCAGCAGCCCTAGGGACAGGGGGCGGGCCGGGGAGCTGTTTTTT. Amino acid sequence: CASSPRDRGRAGELFF.

Of note for this clone: The junction departs from the called germline gene at one end, perhaps through a read error. The rearrangement joins TRBV7-7 to TRBJ2-3; TRBD2 agrees at 11 bases. The germline CDR1 and CDR2 sequences are SSHAT and FNYEAQ (reference sequence). This CDR3 has 19 amino acids. CDR3 sequence (DNA): TGTGCTAGCAGCTTAGAGACCTGGGGACTAGCGGTGAGCACAGATACGCAGTATTTT. As protein: CASSLETWGLAVSTDTQYF.

The V gene is TRBV18, the J gene TRBJ2-1; 9 bases align to TRBD1. CDR3 length: 16 residues. Per germline, CDR1 KGHSH and CDR2 LQKENI. With V trimmed by 6 bases and J by 4 bases, 10 bases remained unmatched. The DNA of the CDR3 is TGTGCCAGCTCTCCTAAAACCGGGACAGGGTACAATGAGCAGTTCTTC. It is translated as CASSPKTGTGYNEQFF.

J is TRBJ2-1 and V is TRBV11-1; a weak D match, TRBD2 (7 bases). The CDR3 extends over 16 amino acids. Trimming took 5 bases from V and 7 from J, leaving 21 bases between them. Germline V gene lookup returns CDR1 SGHAT and CDR2 FQDESV (reference sequence). The CDR3 bases are TGTGCCAGCAGCCCCGGGGGAGGGGGAGAGGGGAATGAGCAGTTCTTC. This gives the protein CASSPGGGGEGNEQFF.

This sequence joins TRBV7-2 and TRBJ2-1; 11 bases agree with TRBD2. This CDR3 contains 15 residues. The J segment lost 10 bases and the V segment lost 1 base, leaving 6 bases of the junction unmatched. The germline gives CDR1 SGHTA, CDR2 FQGNSA. CDR3 bases: TGTGCCAGCAGCTTAGGTCTAGCGGGGGGCAGGGAGCAGTTCTTC. Translated, it gives CASSLGLAGGREQFF.

This chain connects TRBV4-3 to TRBJ2-3; the D gene is possibly TRBD2 (7 bases). Trimming stripped 6 bases from V and 4 bases from J, with 17 bases between. Germline V CDR1 and CDR2: LGHNA, YSLEER. The CDR3 is made up of 15 amino acids. DNA for the CDR3: TGCGCCAGCAGTTACAGGGAGGGAGTGGCAGATACGCAGTATTTT. Translated: CASSYREGVADTQYF.

The CDR3 coding sequence is TGTGCCAGTAAAAGTAGTCAGGGAGGCGTCCCTGAAGCTTTCTTT. It codes for CASKSSQGGVPEAFF. This chain joins TRBV19 and TRBJ1-1, with TRBD1 as a possible D gene (5 bases). V lost 7 bases and J 6 bases, leaving 21 bases between the germline ends. The CDR3 consists of 15 residues. Germline V lookup: CDR1 LNHDA, CDR2 SQIVND (reference sequence).

The chain uses TRBV5-1 and TRBJ2-7, with TRBD1 matching 7 bases. V lost 0 bases to trimming and J lost 2 bases; unmatched junction nucleotides: 5. The CDR3 spans 15 residues. Germline loops: CDR1 SGHRS, CDR2 YFSETQ. The DNA of the CDR3 is TGCGCCAGCAGCTTGGATGGACAGGAAGCCTACGAGCAGTACTTC. This sequence encodes CASSLDGQEAYEQYF.

The V and J genes are TRBV7-2 and TRBJ2-5; TRBD1 aligns across 8 bases. With 5 bases clipped from V and 5 bases from J, the junction kept 7 bases outside the gene matches. Germline V CDR1 and CDR2: SGHTA, FQGNSA. This CDR3 contains 14 residues. CDR3 bases: TGTGCCAGCAGCCCACCCTACAGGGGGGAGACCCAGTACTTC. The encoded protein is CASSPPYRGETQYF. Combining the CDR3 with reference TRBV7-2 and TRBJ2-5 gives the whole variable domain GAGVSQSPSNKVTEKGKDVELRCDPISGHTALYWYRQSLGQGLEFLIYFQGNSAPDKSGLPSDRFSAERTGGSVSTLTIQRTQQEDSAVYLCASSPPYRGETQYFGPGTRLLVL.